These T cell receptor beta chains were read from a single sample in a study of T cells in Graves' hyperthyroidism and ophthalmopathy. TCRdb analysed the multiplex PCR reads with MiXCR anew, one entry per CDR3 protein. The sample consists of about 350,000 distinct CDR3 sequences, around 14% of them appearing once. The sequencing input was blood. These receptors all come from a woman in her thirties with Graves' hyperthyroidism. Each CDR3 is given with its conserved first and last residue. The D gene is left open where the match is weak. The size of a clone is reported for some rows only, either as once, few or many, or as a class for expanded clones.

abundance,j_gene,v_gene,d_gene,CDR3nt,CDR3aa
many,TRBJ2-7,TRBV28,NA,TGTGCCAGCAGTTTAATCGGAGGAACCTACGAGCAGTACTTC,CASSLIGGTYEQYF
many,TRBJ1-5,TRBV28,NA,TGTGCCAGCAGTTTATTTCTTCTAGGGGAGGGGGAGCCCCAGCATTTT,CASSLFLLGEGEPQHF
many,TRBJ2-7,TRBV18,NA,TGTGCCAGCTCACCCGGGACATTCTACGAGCAGTACTTC,CASSPGTFYEQYF
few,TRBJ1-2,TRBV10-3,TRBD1,TGTGCCATCAGTGAGCCAGACAGGGTTGGCGGCTACACCTTC,CAISEPDRVGGYTF
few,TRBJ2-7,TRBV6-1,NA,TGTGCCAGCAGGACCGACAGCGCCTACGAGCAGTACTTC,CASRTDSAYEQYF
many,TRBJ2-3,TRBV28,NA,TGTGCCAGCAGTTTTCAGACAGATACGCAGTATTTT,CASSFQTDTQYF
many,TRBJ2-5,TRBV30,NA,TGTGCCTGGGGCAGTAAAGAGACCCAGTACTTC,CAWGSKETQYF
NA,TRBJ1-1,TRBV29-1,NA,TGCAGCGTAAGAATCCATTTTGAGGAAGCTTTCTTT,CSVRIHFEEAFF
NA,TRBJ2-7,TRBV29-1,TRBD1,TGCAGCGTTACTGGGGACAGGGGCTACGAGCAGTACTTC,CSVTGDRGYEQYF
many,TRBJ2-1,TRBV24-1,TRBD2,TGTGCCACCAGTGACCCTCGAGCTAGCGGGGCATACAATGAGCAGTTCTTC,CATSDPRASGAYNEQFF
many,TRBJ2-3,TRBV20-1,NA,TGCAGTGCTAGAGGGACCGTAAGCACAGATACGCAGTATTTT,CSARGTVSTDTQYF
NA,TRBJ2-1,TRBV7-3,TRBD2,TGTGCCAGCAGGCCGGGACTAGCGGTGTACAATGAGCAGTTCTTC,CASRPGLAVYNEQFF
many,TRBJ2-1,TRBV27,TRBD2,TGTGCCAGCAGTATCCGACTAGCGGGAGCGGGTGAGCAGTTCTTC,CASSIRLAGAGEQFF
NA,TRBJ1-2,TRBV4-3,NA,TGCGCCAGCAGCTCGACCCGACAGGTGGGAGGCTACACCTTC,CASSSTRQVGGYTF
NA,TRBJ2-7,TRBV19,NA,TGTGCCAGTAGTATCCGGGGTGGGGAGCAGTACTTC,CASSIRGGEQYF
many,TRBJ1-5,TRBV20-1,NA,TGCAGTGCTCGGGATGCCGGTAGCAATCAGCCCCAGCATTTT,CSARDAGSNQPQHF
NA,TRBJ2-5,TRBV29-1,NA,TGCAGCGTTGCAAATTCCGGGACCAAAGAGACCCAGTACTTC,CSVANSGTKETQYF
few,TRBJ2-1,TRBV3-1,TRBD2,TGTGCCAGCCTGCCGGCGGGGGGTAGCGGGGGTGAGCAGTTCTTC,CASLPAGGSGGEQFF
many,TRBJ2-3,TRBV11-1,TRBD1,TGTGCCAGCAGCGCCGGGACAGATTACACAGATACGCAGTATTTT,CASSAGTDYTDTQYF
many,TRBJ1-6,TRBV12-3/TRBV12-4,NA,TGTGCCAGCAGTTTAGCACAACAGGGTCGAGGGTCACCCCTCCACTTT,CASSLAQQGRGSPLHF
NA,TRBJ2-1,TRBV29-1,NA,TGCAGCGCCCGAGGGCTCACGTACAATGAGCAGTTCTTC,CSARGLTYNEQFF
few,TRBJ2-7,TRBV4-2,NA,TGTGCCAGCAGCCAAGACGCCGGGAGCCAGTACGAGCAGTACTTC,CASSQDAGSQYEQYF
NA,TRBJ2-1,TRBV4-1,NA,TGCGCCAGCAGCCATACTCAAATCCGGGAGCAGTTCTTC,CASSHTQIREQFF
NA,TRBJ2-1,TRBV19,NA,TGTGCCAGTAGTATACAGGAGGACCCCTACAATGAGCAGTTCTTC,CASSIQEDPYNEQFF
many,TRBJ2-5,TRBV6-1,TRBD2,TGTGCCAGCAGTGACGGGACTATCGTCGGGGAGACCCAGTACTTC,CASSDGTIVGETQYF
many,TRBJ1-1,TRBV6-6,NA,TGTGCCAGCAGTTACTCGGGGGCTACTGAAGCTTTCTTT,CASSYSGATEAFF
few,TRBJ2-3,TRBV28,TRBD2,TGTGCCAGCAGTCTGGCGGGAGAGGATACGCAGTATTTT,CASSLAGEDTQYF
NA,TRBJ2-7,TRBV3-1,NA,TGTGCCAGCAGCCAAGAGCCAGGGGCCTACGAGCAGTACTTC,CASSQEPGAYEQYF
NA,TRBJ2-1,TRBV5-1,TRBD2,TGCGCCAGCAGCTTAGCGGGAGTTGTCTATGAGCAGTTCTTC,CASSLAGVVYEQFF
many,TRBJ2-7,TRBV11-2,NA,TGTGCCAGCAGCACCGGTCTTGGAGGATCCTACGAGCAGTACTTC,CASSTGLGGSYEQYF
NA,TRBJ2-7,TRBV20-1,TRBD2,TGCAGTGCTAGTTCGACTAGCGGAGACGAGCAGTACTTC,CSASSTSGDEQYF
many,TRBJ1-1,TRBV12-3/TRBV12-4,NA,TGTGCCAGCAGCCCCGCCTATGAAGCTTTCTTT,CASSPAYEAFF
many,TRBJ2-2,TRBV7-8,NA,TGTGCCAGCAGCCCCGGACGGCCCACCGGGGAGCTGTTTTTT,CASSPGRPTGELFF
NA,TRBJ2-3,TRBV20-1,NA,TGCAGTGCTAGAGAGGTCGGGCGCGGGGAGAGCACAGATACGCAGTATTTT,CSAREVGRGESTDTQYF
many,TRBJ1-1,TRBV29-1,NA,TGCAGCGTTGAAGATCGGAACCGATACACTGAAGCTTTCTTT,CSVEDRNRYTEAFF
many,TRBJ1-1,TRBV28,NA,TGTGCCAGCAGTTTCCGGTTGAACACTGAAGCTTTCTTT,CASSFRLNTEAFF